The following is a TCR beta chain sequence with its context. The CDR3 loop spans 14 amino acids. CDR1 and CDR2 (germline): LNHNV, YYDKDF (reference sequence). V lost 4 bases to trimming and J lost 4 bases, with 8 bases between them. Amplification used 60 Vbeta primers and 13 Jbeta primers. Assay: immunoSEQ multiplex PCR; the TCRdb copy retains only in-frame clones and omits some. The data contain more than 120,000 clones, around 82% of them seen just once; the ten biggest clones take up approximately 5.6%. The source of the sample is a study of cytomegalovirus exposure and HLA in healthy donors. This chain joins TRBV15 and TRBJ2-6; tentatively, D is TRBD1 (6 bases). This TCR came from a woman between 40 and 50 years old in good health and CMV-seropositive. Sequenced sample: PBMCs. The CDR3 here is CATSNQGGANVLTF. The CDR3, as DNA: TGTGCCACCAGCAACCAGGGGGGGGCCAACGTCCTGACTTTC.